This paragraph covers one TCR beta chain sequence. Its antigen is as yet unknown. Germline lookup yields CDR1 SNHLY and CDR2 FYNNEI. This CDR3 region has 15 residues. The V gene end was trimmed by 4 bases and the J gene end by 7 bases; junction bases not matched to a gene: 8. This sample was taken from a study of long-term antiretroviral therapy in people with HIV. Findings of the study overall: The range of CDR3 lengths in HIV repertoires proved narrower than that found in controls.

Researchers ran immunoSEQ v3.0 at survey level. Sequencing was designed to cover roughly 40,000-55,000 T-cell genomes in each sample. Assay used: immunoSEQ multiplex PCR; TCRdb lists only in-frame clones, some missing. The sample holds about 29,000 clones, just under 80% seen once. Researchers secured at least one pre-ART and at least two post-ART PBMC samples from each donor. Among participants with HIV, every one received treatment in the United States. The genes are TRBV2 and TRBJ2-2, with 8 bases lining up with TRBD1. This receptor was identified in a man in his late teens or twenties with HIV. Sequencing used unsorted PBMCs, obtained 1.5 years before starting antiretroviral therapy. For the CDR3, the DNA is TGTGCCAGCAGTGGTACAGGGGGTAGTAGCGGGGAGCTGTTTTTT. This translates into CASSGTGGSSGELFF.